This T cell receptor (beta chain) originates from a study of post-analysis software for immune sequencing data. V gave up 4 bases and J gave up 4 bases, with 10 bases separating them. The CDR3 consists of 13 residues. Germline V lookup: CDR1 MNHNS, CDR2 SASEGT. cDNA libraries for TCR beta contained unique molecular identifiers. TCRdb independently ran MiXCR on the PCR reads; one entry per CDR3 protein. The sample records roughly 730,000 distinct CDR3 sequences, roughly 30% being singletons. Notes on the study in general: Normalized Chao1 diversity was significantly lower in multiple sclerosis patients than in controls. Those samples that were prepared in the same batch co-clustered strongly by F measure. Comparison of patients with controls showed a handful of TRBV segments more frequent in patients, TRBV5-6, TRBV5-1 and TRBV20-1 among them.

Comments on this clonotype: The target antigen is unknown.

The chain couples TRBV6-1 to TRBJ1-1; no clear D. The sample comprised blood. The origin of this receptor is a girl between 5 and 17 years old with multiple sclerosis. The chain's CDR3 is CASSATQTTEAFF. The CDR3, as DNA: TGTGCCAGCAGTGCAACGCAGACCACTGAAGCTTTCTTT.